Shown below are 8 T cell receptor beta chains from a single sample sequenced in a study of T cell responses to AZD1222 COVID-19 vaccine. Here immunoSEQ multiplex PCR was the method, and the copy in TCRdb shows in-frame clones only, minus some. The sample lists about 200,000 clones; 85% to 95% were seen once. The sequencing used peripheral blood, collected on day 0 of AZD1222 vaccination. The receptors originated from an adult in good health.

The V and J genes are TRBV7-2 and TRBJ2-2; 7 nucleotides line up with TRBD1. The CDR3 covers 16 residues. Germline trimming cut 1 base from V and 2 bases from J; bases unmatched to any gene: 4. Germline V gene lookup returns CDR1 SGHTA and CDR2 FQGNSA. In DNA form, the CDR3 reads TGTGCCAGCAGCTTAGTTTCAGGGGGAAACACCGGGGAGCTGTTTTTT. This gives the protein CASSLVSGGNTGELFF.

The chain couples TRBV28 to TRBJ1-1; D may be TRBD1 (6 bases). Germline V gene data show CDR1 as MDHEN and CDR2 as SYDVKM. With 6 bases removed from V and 4 bases from J, the gap between germline ends came to 18 bases. This CDR3 has 15 residues. CDR3 nucleotides: TGTGCCAGCAGCCTCGGGACACGGAGACTCACTGAAGCTTTCTTT. It yields the protein CASSLGTRRLTEAFF.

V usage is TRBV19 and J usage is TRBJ2-4; perhaps TRBD1 as D (7 bases). The germline CDR1 and CDR2 sequences are LNHDA and SQIVND (reference sequence). The CDR3 has 14 residues. The germline V and J ends were trimmed by 8 bases and 5 bases, with 16 bases remaining between them. CDR3 in DNA: TGTGCCAGTTCCAGGGGGGTTTTGGAAAACATTCAGTACTTC. Encoded protein: CASSRGVLENIQYF.

The genes are TRBV7-9 and TRBJ1-2; D may be TRBD1 (5 bases). The germline CDR1 and CDR2 sequences are SEHNR and FQNEAQ (reference sequence). This CDR3 region has 13 residues. Deletions cut 6 bases from V and 7 bases from J, with 15 bases between. CDR3 in amino acids: CASSLQEDGGYTF. CDR3 coding DNA: TGTGCCAGCAGTCTACAGGAGGATGGTGGCTACACCTTC.

A single count supports this clone. The rearrangement links TRBV3-1 (or the pseudogene TRBV3-2) to TRBJ2-7; 7 bases fit TRBD1. CDR1 LGHDT and CDR2 YNNKEL come from the germline V gene (reference sequence). This CDR3 contains 15 residues. The junction had 10 bases not matched to a gene; V was cut back by 6 bases and J by 2 bases. The DNA of the CDR3 is TGTGCCAGCAGGCAACGGGACAGCTTAGCCTACGAGCAGTACTTC. This encodes CASRQRDSLAYEQYF.

The chain employs TRBV27 and TRBJ2-3, with a tentative D call TRBD1 (7 bases). CDR3 size: 16 residues. Germline CDR1 is MNHEY and CDR2 is SMNVEV (reference sequence). Trimming removed 4 bases from V and 4 bases from J, with 18 bases in between. For the CDR3, the DNA is TGTGCCAGCAGTTCGAGGACAGGTGGAGGGGCAGATACGCAGTATTTT. As protein: CASSSRTGGGADTQYF.

The chain carries TRBV19 and TRBJ1-6, with 7 bases lining up with TRBD1. The CDR3 consists of 16 residues. Germline V gene data show CDR1 as LNHDA and CDR2 as SQIVND (reference sequence). Trimming at V came to 1 base and at J to 0 bases, leaving 0 bases not matched to a gene. The CDR3 DNA follows: TGTGCCAGTAGTATAGCAGGGGGCTCCTATAATTCACCCCTCCACTTT. Translated, it gives CASSIAGGSYNSPLHF.

This clone has a single count. The chain couples TRBV3-1 (or the pseudogene TRBV3-2) to TRBJ1-1, with TRBD1 identical over 9 bases. CDR3 length: 15 amino acids. Germline assignment: CDR1 LGHDT and CDR2 YNNKEL (reference sequence). Losses at the gene ends were 4 bases for V and 11 bases for J; bases not matched to a gene: 14. CDR3 protein: CASSRLGQGDATAFF. In DNA, the CDR3 is TGTGCCAGCAGCCGGCTGGGACAGGGAGACGCGACGGCTTTCTTT.